This T cell receptor (beta chain) was profiled in a study of T cells in narcolepsy. Broader study findings: Same-patient CSF and blood CD4+ T cell clonotypes included HCRT-specific and TRIB2-specific autoreactive ones.

The germline V gene encodes CDR1 SGHRS and CDR2 YFSETQ. The CDR3 totals 15 residues. The V end lost 6 bases, the J end lost 5 bases, and 20 bases lay between the germline ends. This clone was seen only a few times. Its cognate antigen is unknown. The sample contains more than one DNA sequence encoding this CDR3. Assay: immunoSEQ multiplex PCR; the TCRdb copy retains only in-frame clones and omits some. The sample lists some 35,000 clones, roughly four fifths seen once, with roughly 2.5% in the top ten. The receptor's source is a human donor with narcolepsy. The chain carries TRBV5-1 and TRBJ1-1; perhaps TRBD1 as D (6 bases). The sample taken for sequencing was CD45RA- memory CD4+ T cells from PBMCs. In nucleotides, the CDR3 is TGCGCCAGCACACGGGGCGGGGGCGGGGGAACTGAAGCTTTCTTT. Its translation: CASTRGGGGGTEAFF.